This is a list of T cell receptor beta chains from one sample in a study of T-cell memory formation after mild COVID-19. TCRdb itself ran the 5' RACE reads through MiXCR, one entry per CDR3 protein. The sample yields about 140,000 distinct CDR3 sequences, roughly 13% seen once. The sample was PBMCs or a T cell subset sorted from them (not recorded which). The source of these receptors is an adult woman who had mild COVID-19 (a few samples of this study predate the infection). Cell type and time point are not known. Each CDR3 is given with its conserved first and last residue. A D gene is named only where the DNA matches it firmly. Clone size is shown for a subset of rows, as once, few, many or a class of expanded clone.

>TRBJ2-1|TRBD2|many|TRBV6-5
CASSTSAWPGNEQFF
TGTGCCAGCAGTACTAGCGCCTGGCCTGGCAATGAGCAGTTCTTC
>TRBJ2-5|TRBD2|few|TRBV5-1
CASSPKAGGQLGYQETQYF
TGCGCCAGCAGCCCCAAAGCGGGGGGCCAACTGGGATATCAAGAGACCCAGTACTTC
>TRBJ2-1|TRBD2|many|TRBV7-9
CASSLWGLAAEQFF
TGTGCCAGCAGCCTGTGGGGACTAGCGGCTGAGCAGTTCTTC
>TRBJ2-7|-|-|TRBV2
CASSRTPTYEQYF
TGTGCCAGCAGTCGTACTCCGACCTACGAGCAGTACTTC
>TRBJ1-2|-|few|TRBV6-5
CASSSPNGYTF
TGTGCCAGCAGTTCTCCAAACGGCTACACCTTC
>TRBJ1-1|-|few|TRBV5-1
CASSLAGFRTEAFF
TGCGCCAGCAGCTTGGCAGGGTTTCGCACTGAAGCTTTCTTT
>TRBJ2-7|-|-|TRBV3-1
CASSQFSRSHEQYF
TGTGCCAGCAGCCAATTCAGCAGGAGCCACGAGCAGTACTTC
>TRBJ1-1|-|few|TRBV5-5
CASSLEATGNTEAFF
TGTGCCAGCAGCTTGGAGGCGACAGGGAACACTGAAGCTTTCTTT
>TRBJ1-1|TRBD1|few|TRBV5-1
CASSSGQGDTEAFF
TGCGCCAGCAGCTCGGGACAGGGGGACACTGAAGCTTTCTTT
>TRBJ2-3|-|many|TRBV20-1
CSAARDTDTQYF
TGCAGTGCTGCCAGGGACACAGATACGCAGTATTTT
>TRBJ2-7|TRBD1|many|TRBV4-1
CASSAGTGTYEQYF
TGCGCCAGCAGTGCGGGGACAGGGACCTACGAGCAGTACTTC